Shown below are 27 T cell receptor beta chains from a single sample sequenced in a study of T-cell memory formation after mild COVID-19. TCRdb re-called the 5' RACE reads with MiXCR, one entry per CDR3 protein. The sample holds roughly 300,000 distinct CDR3 sequences, roughly 13% seen once. Sequencing was carried out using PBMCs or a T cell subset sorted from them (not recorded which). These receptors came from a man in his late teens or twenties who had mild COVID-19 (a few samples of this study predate the infection). Cell type and time point are not known.

This clonotype was seen a handful of times. The V gene is TRBV3-1, the J gene TRBJ2-1; 12 nucleotides agree with TRBD2. In germline, CDR1 is LGHDT, CDR2 YNNKEL (reference sequence). J gave up 7 bases and V 6 bases, and 7 bases lay outside the gene matches. This CDR3 has 15 residues. The DNA for the CDR3 is TGTGCCAGCAGGAACCTAGCGGGGGGGCGGAATGAGCAGTTCTTC. Translation: CASRNLAGGRNEQFF.

The chain couples TRBV4-1 to TRBJ2-3, with 11 bases that match TRBD1. The germline V gene encodes CDR1 MGHRA and CDR2 YSYEKL. The junction had 8 bases not matched to a gene; V was cut back by 4 bases and J by 5 bases. This CDR3 region has 16 residues. CDR3 region: CASSRGQGGGKDTQYF. The CDR3 DNA reads as TGCGCCAGCAGCCGGGGACAGGGGGGAGGCAAAGATACGCAGTATTTT.

A few counts support this clonotype. The chain uses TRBV7-9 and TRBJ1-6; 10 nucleotides agree with TRBD1. CDR1 is SEHNR, CDR2 FQNEAQ, per germline (reference sequence). The CDR3 is 15 amino acids. The V segment lost 1 base and the J segment 10 bases; nucleotides outside the gene matches: 4. The CDR3 region has the DNA TGTGCCAGCAGCTTAGGGACAGGGGGAAGGTCACCCCTCCACTTT. This codes for CASSLGTGGRSPLHF. The complete variable domain, with remaining parts taken from reference TRBV7-9 and TRBJ1-6, reads DTGVSQNPRHKITKRGQNVTFRCDPISEHNRLYWYRQTLGQGPEFLTYFQNEAQLEKSRLLSDRFSAERPKGSFSTLEIQRTEQGDSAMYLCASSLGTGGRSPLHFGNGTRLTVT.

This clonotype was counted a few times. The gene calls are TRBV28 and TRBJ2-5; the D is unclear. Germline CDR1 and CDR2: MDHEN and SYDVKM. Trimming shortened V by 5 bases and J by 5 bases, and 12 bases separated the two germline ends. This CDR3 comprises 13 residues. CDR3 bases: TGTGCCAGCAGTACCCCAGGCCGGGAGACCCAGTACTTC. Translating it yields CASSTPGRETQYF.

The gene calls are TRBV20-1 and TRBJ1-2; D not certain. The CDR3 spans 16 residues. Deletions cut 3 bases from V and 7 bases from J, with 24 bases between. Germline V lookup: CDR1 DFQATT, CDR2 SNEGSKA (reference sequence). CDR3 nucleotides: TGCAGTGCTAGTAAAGGGTCAACCTTGTCGAAGGGTGGCTACACCTTC. Its translation is CSASKGSTLSKGGYTF.

This clonotype was seen at least ten times. The chain recombines TRBV11-3 with TRBJ2-1; D assignment may be TRBD1 or TRBD2 (6 bases each). Germline loops: CDR1 SGHNT, CDR2 YENEEA. The CDR3 loop spans 16 amino acids. Trimming removed 1 base from V and 10 bases from J, with 20 bases in between. The CDR3 sequence is CASSLGEGGTGNEQFF. The CDR3 nucleotides are TGTGCCAGCAGCTTAGGCGAGGGGGGTACGGGGAACGAGCAGTTCTTC.

The chain carries TRBV27 and TRBJ1-2, with TRBD1 matching 7 bases. The V segment lost 5 bases and the J segment 6 bases; nucleotides outside the gene matches: 3. Germline CDR1 and CDR2: MNHEY and SMNVEV (reference sequence). The CDR3 is 12 amino acids. The CDR3 sequence is CASSGDRDGYTF. CDR3 nucleotides: TGTGCCAGCAGTGGTGACAGGGATGGCTACACCTTC.

The chain employs TRBV6-2 or TRBV6-3 and TRBJ2-3; D is unresolved. Germline assignment: CDR1 MNHEY and CDR2 SVGEGT. CDR3 length: 12 residues. Trimming cost V 6 bases and J 5 bases, with 9 bases left between them. The CDR3 spells CASRVPVDTQYF. CDR3 nucleotide sequence: TGTGCCAGCAGGGTACCGGTAGATACGCAGTATTTT.

This clonotype was detected only a few times. The J gene is TRBJ1-5, the V gene TRBV7-8, with a weak D call TRBD1 (5 bases). CDR1 and CDR2 from the germline V gene are SGHVS and FQNEAQ. The CDR3 is 17 amino acids. V lost 2 bases, J lost 1 base, and 15 bases lay in between. This CDR3 reads CASSLSAGAWSNQPQHF. Here the CDR3 DNA reads TGTGCCAGCAGCTTATCTGCCGGGGCTTGGAGCAATCAGCCCCAGCATTTT.

The V gene is TRBV7-2, the J gene TRBJ2-7; TRBD2 is a possible D gene (5 bases). This CDR3 contains 13 residues. V lost 5 bases and J lost 2, with 10 bases in between. The germline V gene has CDR1 SGHTA and CDR2 FQGNSA. The CDR3 sequence: CASSPSRAYEQYF. The CDR3 nucleotides are TGTGCCAGCAGCCCATCGAGGGCCTACGAGCAGTACTTC.

The chain has TRBV5-1 and TRBJ2-1; 8 bases match TRBD1. Per the germline V gene, CDR1 is SGHRS and CDR2 is YFSETQ. V lost 6 bases to trimming and J lost 8 bases; unmatched junction nucleotides: 19. This CDR3 spans 17 amino acids. The CDR3 region is CASMRSVRTGPSHEQFF. CDR3 DNA sequence: TGCGCCAGCATGCGTTCCGTTAGGACAGGGCCCTCACATGAGCAGTTCTTC.

This clonotype was counted between two and nine times. The chain has TRBV29-1 and TRBJ2-3; TRBD2 aligns across 7 bases. V was clipped by 4 bases and J by 2 bases; unmatched bases: 3. From germline, CDR1 is SQVTM and CDR2 ANQGSEA. This CDR3 is 13 amino acids long. CDR3 DNA: TGCAGCGTTGGGGGGGGGAACACAGATACGCAGTATTTT. It codes for CSVGGGNTDTQYF.

This clonotype was counted many times. The gene calls are TRBV7-2 and TRBJ2-3; 8 nucleotides line up with TRBD2. The CDR3 is 15 amino acids. CDR1 and CDR2 (germline): SGHTA, FQGNSA. Trimming removed 5 bases from V and 0 bases from J; junction bases left unmatched: 4. The CDR3, as DNA: TGTGCCAGCAGCCCCTGGACTAGCAGCACAGATACGCAGTATTTT. Protein sequence: CASSPWTSSTDTQYF.

The V call is TRBV4-2, the J call TRBJ1-2, with TRBD1 as a possible D gene (6 bases). Trimming cost V 4 bases and J 2 bases, with 11 bases left between them. Germline assignment: CDR1 LGHNA and CDR2 YNFKEQ. The CDR3 is 14 amino acids. The DNA for the CDR3 is TGTGCCAGCAGCCCAGAGGACAGAAACTATGGCTACACCTTC. The encoded protein is CASSPEDRNYGYTF.

This clonotype showed up just a few times. V is TRBV4-1 and J is TRBJ2-5; a possible D gene is TRBD2 (6 bases). Trimming cost V 4 bases and J 0 bases, with 12 bases left between them. This CDR3 is built from 15 residues. Germline CDR1 reads MGHRA; CDR2 reads YSYEKL. In nucleotides, the CDR3 is TGCGCCAGCAGCCGCGGCTGGGGGGACCAAGAGACCCAGTACTTC. Translating gives CASSRGWGDQETQYF.

V and J are TRBV29-1 and TRBJ2-7, with D perhaps TRBD2 (6 bases). This CDR3 comprises 13 residues. Germline CDR1 is SQVTM and CDR2 is ANQGSEA. With 3 bases removed from V and 2 bases from J, the gap between germline ends came to 11 bases. The CDR3 nucleotides read TGCAGCGTTGATGCTGGGACTCCCTACGAGCAGTACTTC. Protein sequence: CSVDAGTPYEQYF.

This rearrangement joins TRBV20-1 to TRBJ2-3, with D perhaps being TRBD1 or TRBD2 (5 bases each). Trimming left V 7 bases short and J 0 bases short, with 11 bases between. This CDR3 has 13 residues. Per the germline V gene, CDR1 is DFQATT and CDR2 is SNEGSKA (reference sequence). CDR3 region: CSVRDHSTDTQYF. For the CDR3, the DNA is TGCAGTGTAAGGGACCACAGCACAGATACGCAGTATTTT.

The sample holds a few counts of this clonotype. This chain uses TRBV7-3 with TRBJ2-1; 10 nucleotides align to TRBD2. CDR3 length: 15 amino acids. The V gene's germline CDR1 is SGHTA and CDR2 FQGTGA. V lost 4 bases to trimming and J lost 9 bases; unmatched junction nucleotides: 9. DNA of the CDR3: TGTGCCAGCAGCTCGAGCGGGGGGGTCTATAGTGAGCAGTTCTTC. Translation gives CASSSSGGVYSEQFF.

This clonotype has only a few counts. The CDR3 sequence is CASSPGPFMVNTEAFF. The CDR3, as DNA: TGTGCCAGCAGTCCCGGGCCGTTCATGGTGAACACTGAAGCTTTCTTT. The J gene is TRBJ1-1, the V gene TRBV6-2 or TRBV6-3, with D uncertain. The V end was cut by 5 bases, the J end by 0 bases, with 16 bases between. Germline values: CDR1 MNHEY, CDR2 SVGEGT. CDR3 size: 16 residues.

The chain couples TRBV6-1 to TRBJ2-3; D uncertain. Between the trimmed V and J ends, which lost 1 base and 0 bases, there was a span of 11 bases. The CDR3 runs 16 residues. Germline values: CDR1 MNHNS, CDR2 SASEGT. CDR3: CASSEGRVASTDTQYF. The CDR3 bases are TGTGCCAGCAGTGAAGGTCGGGTGGCTAGCACAGATACGCAGTATTTT.

In its sample, this clonotype was seen many times. The J gene is TRBJ1-3, the V gene TRBV5-6; possibly TRBD1 for D (6 bases). V was cut by 3 bases and J by 0 bases, with 10 bases left in between. The CDR3 spans 15 residues. Germline-derived CDR1 and CDR2 are SGHDT and YYEEEE. The CDR3 reads CASSSTGSSGNTIYF. CDR3 DNA sequence: TGTGCCAGCAGCTCAACAGGGAGCTCTGGAAACACCATATATTTT.

This clonotype has a count of ten or more. The V call is TRBV5-6, the J call TRBJ2-1; 11 nucleotides match TRBD2. This CDR3 contains 16 residues. From germline, CDR1 is SGHDT and CDR2 YYEEEE. V lost 4 bases and J lost 0; bases outside the gene matches: 3. CDR3 nucleotides: TGTGCCAGCAGCCTAGGACTAGCGGGCTCCTACAATGAGCAGTTCTTC. Protein sequence: CASSLGLAGSYNEQFF.

This clonotype turned up a few times. CDR3 nucleotides: TGTGCCAGCAGCTCCCGACTAGCGGGGTCGAATGAGCAGTTCTTC. It translates to CASSSRLAGSNEQFF. The chain uses TRBV7-2 and TRBJ2-1; TRBD2 matches at 11 bases. In germline, CDR1 is SGHTA, CDR2 FQGNSA. V dropped 4 bases and J dropped 7; count of bases not matched to a gene: 6. The CDR3 totals 15 residues. The complete variable domain, with remaining parts taken from reference TRBV7-2 and TRBJ2-1, reads GAGVSQSPSNKVTEKGKDVELRCDPISGHTALYWYRQSLGQGLEFLIYFQGNSAPDKSGLPSDRFSAERTGGSVSTLTIQRTQQEDSAVYLCASSSRLAGSNEQFFGPGTRLTVL.

The chain links TRBV5-1 to TRBJ1-4; the D gene is possibly TRBD1 (5 bases). The germline V gene encodes CDR1 SGHRS and CDR2 YFSETQ. The V and J ends lost 6 bases and 13 bases respectively, with 25 bases between them. The CDR3 length is 15 residues. DNA for the CDR3: TGCGCCAGCACTCATTCCGGGACGCCCTCCTCTTTACTGTTTTTT. Translating gives CASTHSGTPSSLLFF.

This clonotype was counted between two and nine times. The V gene is TRBV4-2, the J gene TRBJ1-4, with a tentative D call TRBD1 (5 bases). The V and J ends lost 4 bases and 11 bases respectively, with 17 bases between them. Per the germline V gene, CDR1 is LGHNA and CDR2 is YNFKEQ. CDR3 length equals 14 residues. As DNA, the CDR3 is TGTGCCAGCAGCCGGGCGGGGCCGGAGGATAAACTGTTTTTT. It translates to CASSRAGPEDKLFF.

The chain employs TRBV5-6 and TRBJ2-5, with 7 positions matching TRBD1. With V trimmed by 2 bases and J by 5 bases, 6 bases remained unmatched. CDR3 length equals 14 residues. Germline V gene sequence: CDR1 SGHDT, CDR2 YYEEEE. CDR3: CASSFEGAWETQYF. CDR3 in DNA: TGTGCCAGCAGCTTTGAGGGGGCATGGGAGACCCAGTACTTC.

The genes are TRBV9 and TRBJ2-1; 10 nucleotides line up with TRBD2. CDR1 is SGDLS and CDR2 is YYNGEE in the germline V gene. This CDR3 has 16 residues. V lost 0 bases and J lost 4; bases outside the gene matches: 4. The CDR3 sequence is CASSVGGAGGYNEQFF. Here the CDR3 DNA reads TGTGCCAGCAGCGTAGGAGGAGCGGGGGGGTACAATGAGCAGTTCTTC.